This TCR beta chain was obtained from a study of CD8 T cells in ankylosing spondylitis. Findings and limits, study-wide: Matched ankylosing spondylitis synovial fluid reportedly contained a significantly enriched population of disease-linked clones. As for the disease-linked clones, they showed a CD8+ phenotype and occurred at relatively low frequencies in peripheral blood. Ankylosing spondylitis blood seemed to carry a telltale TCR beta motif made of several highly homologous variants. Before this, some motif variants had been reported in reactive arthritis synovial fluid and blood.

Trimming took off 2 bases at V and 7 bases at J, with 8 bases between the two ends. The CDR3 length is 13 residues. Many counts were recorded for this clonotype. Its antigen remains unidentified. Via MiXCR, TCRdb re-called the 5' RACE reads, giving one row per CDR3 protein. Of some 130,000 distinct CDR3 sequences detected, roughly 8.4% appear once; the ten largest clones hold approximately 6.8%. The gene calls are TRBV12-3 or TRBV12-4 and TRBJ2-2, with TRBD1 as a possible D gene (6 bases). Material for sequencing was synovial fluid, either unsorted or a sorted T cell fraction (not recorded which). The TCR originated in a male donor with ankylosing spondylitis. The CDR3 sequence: CASSLRGFGELFF. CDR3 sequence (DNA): TGTGCCAGCAGTTTAAGGGGGTTCGGGGAGCTGTTTTTT.